The 5 T cell receptor beta chains given below trace back to one sample, sequenced in a study of T cells expressing NK-cell markers. TCRdb processed the 5' RACE reads again and assigns one entry to each CDR3 protein, with no DNA. This table lists some 120,000 distinct CDR3 sequences. The specimen was blood T cells: a sorted CD56 or NKG2C T cell subset, CD4+ or CD8+ T cells, or bulk PBMC T cells (not recorded which). The receptors were gathered from a woman between 18 and 70 years old in good health.

The rearrangement joins TRBV9 to TRBJ1-1. The CDR3 runs 14 residues. Germline CDR1 SGDLS, CDR2 YYNGEE. The CDR3: CASSIQGLDTEAFF.

This chain connects TRBV5-6 to TRBJ1-5. The CDR3 is made up of 15 amino acids. Per germline, CDR1 SGHDT and CDR2 YYEEEE. The chain's CDR3 is CASSLGSWPNQPQHF.

CDR3 sequence reads: CSARGVSSATEAFF. The rearrangement uses TRBV29-1 and TRBJ1-1; TCRdb's D call, TRBD1, is unchecked because there is no DNA. Germline V CDR1 and CDR2: SQVTM, ANQGSEA. The CDR3 contains 14 residues.

CDR3 loop: CATSRGPPGSYEQYF. The chain uses TRBV15 and TRBJ2-7; absent DNA, TCRdb's TRBD1 call cannot be checked. The CDR3 runs 15 residues. Germline V gene data show CDR1 as LNHNV and CDR2 as YYDKDF (reference sequence).

This chain links TRBV5-1 with TRBJ1-1; TCRdb reports TRBD1, a call that lacks DNA to check it against. This CDR3 is 14 amino acids long. Germline lookup yields CDR1 SGHRS and CDR2 YFSETQ. Here the CDR3 reads CASSLGGSDTEAFF.